The T cell receptor (beta chain) under discussion was sequenced for a study of T cell responses to AZD1222 COVID-19 vaccine. This CDR3 spans 15 amino acids. V was clipped by 2 bases and J by 3 bases, with 14 bases between them. In germline, CDR1 is SGHVS, CDR2 FQNEAQ. Profiled with immunoSEQ multiplex PCR; TCRdb holds only in-frame clones, not every one. The data contain about 180,000 clones, about 93% of them seen just once; the ten biggest clones take up around 1.9%. The chain joins TRBV7-8 to TRBJ2-7; D is ambiguous. Source: peripheral blood, taken 28 days after the second AZD1222 dose. The clonotype was recovered from an adult who received the AZD1222 COVID-19 vaccine. CDR3 nucleotides: TGTGCCAGCAGCTTACTCACAGTCCGAAACTACGAGCAGTACTTC. It translates to CASSLLTVRNYEQYF.